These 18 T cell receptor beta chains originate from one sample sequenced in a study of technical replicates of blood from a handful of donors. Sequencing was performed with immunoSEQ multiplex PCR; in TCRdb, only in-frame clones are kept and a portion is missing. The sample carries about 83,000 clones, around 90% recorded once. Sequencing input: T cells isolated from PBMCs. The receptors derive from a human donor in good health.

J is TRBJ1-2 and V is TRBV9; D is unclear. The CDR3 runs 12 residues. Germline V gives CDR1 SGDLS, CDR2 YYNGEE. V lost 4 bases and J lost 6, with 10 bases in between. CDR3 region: CASSSRRDGYTF. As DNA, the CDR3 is TGTGCCAGCAGCTCGCGACGGGATGGCTACACCTTC.

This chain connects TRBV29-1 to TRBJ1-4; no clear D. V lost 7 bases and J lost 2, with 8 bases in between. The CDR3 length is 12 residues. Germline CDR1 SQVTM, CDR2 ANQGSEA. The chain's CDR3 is CSAAGTNEKLFF. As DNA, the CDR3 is TGCAGCGCAGCGGGGACTAATGAAAAACTGTTTTTT. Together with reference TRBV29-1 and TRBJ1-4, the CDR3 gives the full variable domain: SAVISQKPSRDICQRGTSLTIQCQVDSQVTMMFWYRQQPGQSLTLIATANQGSEATYESGFVIDKFPISRPNLTFSTLTVSNMSPEDSSIYLCSAAGTNEKLFFGSGTQLSVL.

CDR3 sequence: CASRQGDPRGTEAFF. The CDR3 nucleotides read TGCGCCAGCAGACAAGGAGACCCCAGGGGGACTGAAGCTTTCTTT. The chain joins TRBV5-1 to TRBJ1-1, with TRBD1 identical over 7 bases. Germline CDR1 is SGHRS and CDR2 is YFSETQ. This CDR3 region has 15 residues. The junction had 12 bases not matched to a gene; V was cut back by 5 bases and J by 5 bases.

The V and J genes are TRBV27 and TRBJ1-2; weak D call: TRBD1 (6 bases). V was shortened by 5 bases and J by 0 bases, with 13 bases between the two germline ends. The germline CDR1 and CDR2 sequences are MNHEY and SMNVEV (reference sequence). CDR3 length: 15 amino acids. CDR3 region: CASSAQGYANYGYTF. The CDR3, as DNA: TGTGCCAGCAGTGCCCAGGGGTACGCTAACTATGGCTACACCTTC.

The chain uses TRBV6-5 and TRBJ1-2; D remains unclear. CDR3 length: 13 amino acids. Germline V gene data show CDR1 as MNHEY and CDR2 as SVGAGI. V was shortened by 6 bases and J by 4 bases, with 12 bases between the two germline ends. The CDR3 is CASSNSQTYGYTF. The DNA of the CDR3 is TGTGCCAGCAGCAACTCACAGACCTATGGCTACACCTTC.

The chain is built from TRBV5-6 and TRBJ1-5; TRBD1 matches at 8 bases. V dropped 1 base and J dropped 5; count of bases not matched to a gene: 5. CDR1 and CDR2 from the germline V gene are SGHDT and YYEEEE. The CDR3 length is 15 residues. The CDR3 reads CASSLSTGVDQPQHF. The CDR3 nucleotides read TGTGCCAGCAGCTTGTCGACAGGGGTGGATCAGCCCCAGCATTTT.

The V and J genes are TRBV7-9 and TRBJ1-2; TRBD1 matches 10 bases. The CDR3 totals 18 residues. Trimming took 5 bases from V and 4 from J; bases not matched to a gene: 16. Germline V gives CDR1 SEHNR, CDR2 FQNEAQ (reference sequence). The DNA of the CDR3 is TGTGCCAGCAGCCAGACCGGGACAGGGGCTCCGACTACCTATGGCTACACCTTC. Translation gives CASSQTGTGAPTTYGYTF.

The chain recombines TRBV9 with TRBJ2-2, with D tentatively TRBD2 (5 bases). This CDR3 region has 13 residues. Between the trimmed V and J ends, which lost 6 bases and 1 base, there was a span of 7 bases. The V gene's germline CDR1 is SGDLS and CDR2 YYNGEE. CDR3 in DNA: TGTGCCAGCACCGGGATGAACACCGGGGAGCTGTTTTTT. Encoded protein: CASTGMNTGELFF. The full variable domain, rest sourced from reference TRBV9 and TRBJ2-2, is DSGVTQTPKHLITATGQRVTLRCSPRSGDLSVYWYQQSLDQGLQFLIQYYNGEERAKGNILERFSAQQFPDLHSELNLSSLELGDSALYFCASTGMNTGELFFGEGSRLTVL.

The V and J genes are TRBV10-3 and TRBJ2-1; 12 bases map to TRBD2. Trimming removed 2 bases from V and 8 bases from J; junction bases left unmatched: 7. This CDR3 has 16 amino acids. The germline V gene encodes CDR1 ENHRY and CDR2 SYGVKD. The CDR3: CAISELRLAGDDEQFF. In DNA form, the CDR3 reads TGTGCCATCAGTGAGCTCCGACTAGCGGGGGACGATGAGCAGTTCTTC.

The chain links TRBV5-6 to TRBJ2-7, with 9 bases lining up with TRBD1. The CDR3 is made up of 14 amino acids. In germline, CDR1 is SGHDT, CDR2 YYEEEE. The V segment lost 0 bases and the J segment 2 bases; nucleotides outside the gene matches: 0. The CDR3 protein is CASSLGTGAYEQYF. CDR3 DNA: TGTGCCAGCAGCTTGGGGACAGGGGCCTACGAGCAGTACTTC.

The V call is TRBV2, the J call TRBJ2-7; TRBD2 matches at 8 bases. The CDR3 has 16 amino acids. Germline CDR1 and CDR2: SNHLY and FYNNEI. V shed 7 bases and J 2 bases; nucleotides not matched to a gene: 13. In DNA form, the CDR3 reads TGTGCCAGCAACACCCCGGCAGGCGGGAGGCCCTACGAGCAGTACTTC. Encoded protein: CASNTPAGGRPYEQYF. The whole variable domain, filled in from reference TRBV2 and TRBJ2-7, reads EPEVTQTPSHQVTQMGQEVILRCVPISNHLYFYWYRQILGQKVEFLVSFYNNEISEKSEIFDDQFSVERPDGSNFTLKIRSTKLEDSAMYFCASNTPAGGRPYEQYFGPGTRLTVT.

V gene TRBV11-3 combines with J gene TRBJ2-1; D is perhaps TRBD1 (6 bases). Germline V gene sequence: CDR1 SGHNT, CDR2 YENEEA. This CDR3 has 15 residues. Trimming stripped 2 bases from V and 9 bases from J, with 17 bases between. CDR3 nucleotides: TGTGCCAGCAGCTTATCCGGGACAAATGTCCTTGAGCAGTTCTTC. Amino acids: CASSLSGTNVLEQFF.

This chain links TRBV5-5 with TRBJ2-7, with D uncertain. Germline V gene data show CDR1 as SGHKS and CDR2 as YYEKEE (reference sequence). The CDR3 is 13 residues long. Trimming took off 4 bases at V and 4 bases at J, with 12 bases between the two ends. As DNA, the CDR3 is TGTGCCAGCAGCCGACTCGCAACTTACGAGCAGTACTTC. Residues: CASSRLATYEQYF.

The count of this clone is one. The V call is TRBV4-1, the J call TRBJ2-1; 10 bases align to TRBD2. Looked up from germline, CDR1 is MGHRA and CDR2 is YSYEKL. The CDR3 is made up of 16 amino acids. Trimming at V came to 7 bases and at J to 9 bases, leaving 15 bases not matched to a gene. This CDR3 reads CASTLTGSGRAGEQFF. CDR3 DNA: TGCGCCAGCACCTTAACGGGGAGCGGGAGGGCCGGTGAGCAGTTCTTC.

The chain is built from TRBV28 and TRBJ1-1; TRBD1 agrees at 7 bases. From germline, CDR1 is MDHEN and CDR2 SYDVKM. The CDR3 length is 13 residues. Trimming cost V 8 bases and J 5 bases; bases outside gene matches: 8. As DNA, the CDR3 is TGTGCCAGCGTAGTGGGCAGGGGGACTGAAGCTTTCTTT. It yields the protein CASVVGRGTEAFF. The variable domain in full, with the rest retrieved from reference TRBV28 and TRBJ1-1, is DVKVTQSSRYLVKRTGEKVFLECVQDMDHENMFWYRQDPGLGLRLIYFSYDVKMKEKGDIPEGYSVSREKKERFSLILESASTNQTSMYLCASVVGRGTEAFFGQGTRLTVV.

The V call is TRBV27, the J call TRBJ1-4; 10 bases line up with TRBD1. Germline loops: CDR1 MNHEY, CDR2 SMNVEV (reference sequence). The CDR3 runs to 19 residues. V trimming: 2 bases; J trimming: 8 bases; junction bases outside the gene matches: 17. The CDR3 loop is CASSLGLSDDRGRKEKLFF. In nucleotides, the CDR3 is TGTGCCAGCAGTTTAGGCCTATCCGATGACAGGGGGCGCAAGGAAAAACTGTTTTTT.

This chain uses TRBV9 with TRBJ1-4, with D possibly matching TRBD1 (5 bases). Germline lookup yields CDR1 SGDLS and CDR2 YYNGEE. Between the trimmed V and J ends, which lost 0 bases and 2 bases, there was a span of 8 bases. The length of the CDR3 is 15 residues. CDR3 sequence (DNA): TGTGCCAGCAGCGTAGACTCAGGGACTAATGAAAAACTGTTTTTT. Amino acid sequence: CASSVDSGTNEKLFF.

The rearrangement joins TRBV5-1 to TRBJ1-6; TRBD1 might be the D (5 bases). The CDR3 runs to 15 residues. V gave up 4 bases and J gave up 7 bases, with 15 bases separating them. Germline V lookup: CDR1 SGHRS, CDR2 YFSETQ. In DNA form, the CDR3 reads TGCGCCAGCAGCCCCACGACAGTGGGGAATTCACCCCTCCACTTT. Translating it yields CASSPTTVGNSPLHF.